One T cell receptor (beta chain) is described in this entry. Antigen: not known. Profiling relied on immunoSEQ multiplex PCR, and the TCRdb table lists in-frame clones only, not all of them. The table shows 8,000 to 9,500 clones, with more than 75% occurring only once. This sample is part of a study of immune evolution from preneoplasia to lung adenocarcinoma. Findings of the study overall: Normal lung had the highest top T cell clone frequencies. Later-stage lesions appeared to have more T cells, more diversity, less clonality.

Patient tissue came from resections in Japan or China, 2014–2017. The V end was cut by 3 bases, the J end by 0 bases, with 6 bases between. The CDR3 loop spans 14 amino acids. CDR1 is MDHEN and CDR2 is SYDVKM in the germline V gene. The specimen was FFPE adjacent normal lung tissue. The origin of this receptor is a person aged 55 to 79 with lung adenocarcinoma. The rearrangement joins TRBV28 to TRBJ1-5; D uncertain. CDR3 sequence: CASSLAGSNQPQHF. The CDR3 DNA reads TGTGCCAGCAGTTTGGCCGGTAGCAATCAGCCCCAGCATTTT. Based on the CDR3 plus reference TRBV28 and TRBJ1-5, the full variable domain is DVKVTQSSRYLVKRTGEKVFLECVQDMDHENMFWYRQDPGLGLRLIYFSYDVKMKEKGDIPEGYSVSREKKERFSLILESASTNQTSMYLCASSLAGSNQPQHFGDGTRLSIL.